This entry lists 29 T cell receptor beta chains sequenced from one sample in a study of T cells in tuberculosis. Specified time point: new active TB diagnosis, blood taken before or within 7 days of starting treatment. Libraries were prepared by immunoSEQ multiplex PCR; TCRdb keeps only in-frame clonotypes and omits some of them. The sample lists about 50,000 clones, over 90% seen once, with over 1.1% in the top ten. The sample consisted of PBMCs, taken at tuberculosis diagnosis. Receptor source: an adult with tuberculosis.

The genes are TRBV5-6 and TRBJ2-1; the match to TRBD2 covers 9 bases. The CDR3 totals 15 residues. Germline-derived CDR1 and CDR2 are SGHDT and YYEEEE. The junction had 8 bases not matched to a gene; V was cut back by 4 bases and J by 6 bases. The CDR3, as DNA: TGTGCCAGCAGCCCGAGCGGGAGGAGGCCCAATGAGCAGTTCTTC. Residues: CASSPSGRRPNEQFF.

The gene calls are TRBV2 and TRBJ2-1; 10 bases fit TRBD1. The trim removed 4 bases at V and 9 bases at J, leaving 9 bases unmatched. Germline CDR1 is SNHLY and CDR2 is FYNNEI. CDR3 length: 15 residues. CDR3 sequence reads: CASSVGDRGVSEQFF. In DNA form, the CDR3 reads TGTGCCAGCAGTGTTGGGGACAGGGGTGTCAGTGAGCAGTTCTTC. Supplemented by reference TRBV2 and TRBJ2-1, the full variable domain reads EPEVTQTPSHQVTQMGQEVILRCVPISNHLYFYWYRQILGQKVEFLVSFYNNEISEKSEIFDDQFSVERPDGSNFTLKIRSTKLEDSAMYFCASSVGDRGVSEQFFGPGTRLTVL.

The rearrangement uses TRBV28 and TRBJ2-1; 8 nucleotides match TRBD2. Germline V CDR1 and CDR2: MDHEN, SYDVKM. The CDR3 is made up of 16 amino acids. V was pared by 5 bases and J by 6 bases, with 12 bases of the junction left unmatched. CDR3 sequence (DNA): TGTGCCAGCAGTCCACCCGGGAGGGCCTTAGGCAATGAGCAGTTCTTC. It translates to CASSPPGRALGNEQFF.

The chain carries TRBV19 and TRBJ2-7; 9 bases are shared with TRBD2. The ends lost 6 bases at V and 2 bases at J; junction bases unmatched: 14. The CDR3 runs 17 residues. The germline V gene has CDR1 LNHDA and CDR2 SQIVND (reference sequence). The CDR3 protein is CASSEELAGMKPYEQYF. For the CDR3, the DNA is TGTGCCAGTAGCGAGGAGCTAGCGGGAATGAAGCCCTACGAGCAGTACTTC. Drawing the rest from reference TRBV19 and TRBJ2-7, the complete variable domain is DGGITQSPKYLFRKEGQNVTLSCEQNLNHDAMYWYRQDPGQGLRLIYYSQIVNDFQKGDIAEGYSVSREKKESFPLTVTSAQKNPTAFYLCASSEELAGMKPYEQYFGPGTRLTVT.

V is TRBV5-6 and J is TRBJ2-2; the match to TRBD1 covers 7 bases. Trimming took 4 bases from V and 6 from J; bases not matched to a gene: 12. CDR1 is SGHDT and CDR2 is YYEEEE in the germline V gene. The CDR3 is made up of 16 amino acids. Here the CDR3 reads CASSPPHRGEAGELFF. CDR3 in DNA: TGTGCCAGCAGCCCACCACACAGGGGTGAGGCCGGGGAGCTGTTTTTT. The entire variable domain, with the rest obtained from reference TRBV5-6 and TRBJ2-2, is as follows: DAGVTQSPTHLIKTRGQQVTLRCSPKSGHDTVSWYQQALGQGPQFIFQYYEEEERQRGNFPDRFSGHQFPNYSSELNVNALLLGDSALYLCASSPPHRGEAGELFFGEGSRLTVL.

This chain joins TRBV6-5 and TRBJ2-5; 10 bases match TRBD2. V was clipped by 6 bases and J by 0 bases; unmatched bases: 4. Germline V gene data show CDR1 as MNHEY and CDR2 as SVGAGI. The CDR3 runs to 15 residues. The CDR3 DNA follows: TGTGCCAGCAGCCCGGGACTAGCGTACCAAGAGACCCAGTACTTC. This sequence encodes CASSPGLAYQETQYF.

The chain joins TRBV11-2 to TRBJ1-1, with D unclear. This CDR3 has 15 amino acids. Germline assignment: CDR1 SGHAT and CDR2 FQNNGV. The ends were cut back, 1 base at V and 0 bases at J, with 9 bases in the middle. CDR3 nucleotides: TGTGCCAGCAGCTTAGGCGGCGCCATGAACACTGAAGCTTTCTTT. It specifies CASSLGGAMNTEAFF. The entire variable domain, with the rest obtained from reference TRBV11-2 and TRBJ1-1, is as follows: EAGVAQSPRYKIIEKRQSVAFWCNPISGHATLYWYQQILGQGPKLLIQFQNNGVVDDSQLPKDRFSAERLKGVDSTLKIQPAKLEDSAVYLCASSLGGAMNTEAFFGQGTRLTVV.

The chain is built from TRBV9 and TRBJ2-3, with TRBD2 matching 11 bases. The V gene's germline CDR1 is SGDLS and CDR2 YYNGEE. The CDR3 contains 16 residues. Trimming took 4 bases from V and 0 from J; bases not matched to a gene: 4. The CDR3 region has the DNA TGTGCCAGCAGCACAGGGACTAGCGGCAGCACAGATACGCAGTATTTT. Its translation is CASSTGTSGSTDTQYF. Full variable domain (rest looked up from reference TRBV9 and TRBJ2-3): DSGVTQTPKHLITATGQRVTLRCSPRSGDLSVYWYQQSLDQGLQFLIQYYNGEERAKGNILERFSAQQFPDLHSELNLSSLELGDSALYFCASSTGTSGSTDTQYFGPGTRLTVL.

The chain links TRBV5-1 to TRBJ1-2; D ambiguous. Germline CDR1 is SGHRS and CDR2 is YFSETQ. There are 13 residues in the CDR3. Trimming cost V 4 bases and J 8 bases, with 15 bases left between them. For the CDR3, the DNA is TGCGCCAGCAGCCCTAACAGAGGAGGAGGCTACACCTTC. This codes for CASSPNRGGGYTF. Drawing the rest from reference TRBV5-1 and TRBJ1-2, the complete variable domain is KAGVTQTPRYLIKTRGQQVTLSCSPISGHRSVSWYQQTPGQGLQFLFEYFSETQRNKGNFPGRFSGRQFSNSRSEMNVSTLELGDSALYLCASSPNRGGGYTFGSGTRLTVV.

The gene calls are TRBV11-3 and TRBJ2-3; the match to TRBD1 covers 7 bases. The CDR3 consists of 16 residues. The V and J ends lost 5 bases and 2 bases, in that order; junction bases with no gene match: 10. Germline-derived CDR1 and CDR2 are SGHNT and YENEEA. The CDR3 nucleotides are TGTGCCAGCAGCGCTGGGGGACAGACAGTCACAGATACGCAGTATTTT. The encoded protein is CASSAGGQTVTDTQYF.

The chain is built from TRBV5-5 and TRBJ2-7; D gene unclear. V was cut by 1 base and J by 2 bases, with 10 bases left in between. CDR3 length: 14 amino acids. Germline loops: CDR1 SGHKS, CDR2 YYEKEE (reference sequence). The CDR3 here is CASSLNSHPYEQYF. The CDR3 bases are TGTGCCAGCAGCTTGAACAGTCACCCCTACGAGCAGTACTTC.

The chain employs TRBV6-5 and TRBJ1-2, with 10 bases matching TRBD1. Germline V gene lookup returns CDR1 MNHEY and CDR2 SVGAGI. The ends lost 5 bases at V and 4 bases at J; junction bases unmatched: 7. The CDR3 spans 15 residues. The CDR3 region has the DNA TGTGCCAGCAGTATGGGGAGGACAGGGGGCTATGGCTACACCTTC. Amino acid sequence: CASSMGRTGGYGYTF.

The gene calls are TRBV30 and TRBJ2-3; 11 bases map to TRBD2. The CDR3 has 15 amino acids. The V and J ends lost 5 bases and 0 bases, in that order; junction bases with no gene match: 4. Germline values: CDR1 GTSNPN, CDR2 SVGIG (reference sequence). The CDR3 protein is CAWGRTSGSTDTQYF. DNA for the CDR3: TGTGCCTGGGGGAGGACTAGCGGGAGCACAGATACGCAGTATTTT. Using reference TRBV30 and TRBJ2-3 for the parts outside the CDR3, the full variable domain is SQTIHQWPATLVQPVGSPLSLECTVEGTSNPNLYWYRQAAGRGLQLLFYSVGIGQISSEVPQNLSASRPQDRQFILSSKKLLLSDSGFYLCAWGRTSGSTDTQYFGPGTRLTVL.

This rearrangement joins TRBV2 to TRBJ1-1, with 9 bases that match TRBD1. Germline trimming cut 7 bases from V and 0 bases from J; bases unmatched to any gene: 6. CDR1 and CDR2 from the germline V gene are SNHLY and FYNNEI. The CDR3 spans 15 residues. CDR3 region: CASILTGGMNTEAFF. The CDR3 DNA reads as TGTGCCAGCATACTAACAGGGGGCATGAACACTGAAGCTTTCTTT.

V gene TRBV7-2 combines with J gene TRBJ2-5; 13 nucleotides align to TRBD2. V trimming: 5 bases; J trimming: 3 bases; junction bases outside the gene matches: 9. The CDR3 totals 17 residues. Germline V gene data show CDR1 as SGHTA and CDR2 as FQGNSA. This chain's CDR3 is CASSPKGLAGIKETQYF. CDR3 DNA sequence: TGTGCCAGCAGCCCCAAGGGACTAGCGGGGATAAAAGAGACCCAGTACTTC.

This clone is a singleton in its sample. This chain joins TRBV4-2 and TRBJ1-1; 9 nucleotides agree with TRBD1. Germline CDR1 reads LGHNA; CDR2 reads YNFKEQ. CDR3 size: 18 residues. Unmatched junction bases numbered 8, after V lost 0 bases and J lost 0 bases. The CDR3 loop reads CASSQEGTGIPMNTEAFF. The CDR3, as DNA: TGTGCCAGCAGCCAAGAGGGGACAGGGATCCCCATGAACACTGAAGCTTTCTTT.

This clone was detected only once. V usage is TRBV21-1 and J usage is TRBJ2-5; no DNA check was done on the table's D call, TRBD2. TRBV21-1 is listed as a pseudogene. The CDR3 extends over 16 amino acids. Written as DNA, the CDR3 is TGTGCCAGCAGCAACGGGCGCGGGTGGGGCCAAGAGACCCAGTACTTC. It codes for CASSNGRGWGQETQYF.

This rearrangement joins TRBV7-2 to TRBJ2-7, with 7 nucleotides matching TRBD2. Germline trimming cut 1 base from V and 3 bases from J; bases unmatched to any gene: 9. This CDR3 contains 16 residues. CDR1 is SGHTA and CDR2 is FQGNSA in the germline V gene. This CDR3 is CASSLDALAVGYEQYF. The CDR3 region has the DNA TGTGCCAGCAGCTTAGATGCTCTAGCGGTCGGCTACGAGCAGTACTTC.

V and J are TRBV7-2 and TRBJ2-7; TRBD1 agrees at 10 bases. With V trimmed by 1 base and J by 8 bases, 8 bases remained unmatched. CDR1 SGHTA and CDR2 FQGNSA come from the germline V gene. The CDR3 consists of 15 residues. The CDR3: CASSLVGTGATQQYF. In DNA, the CDR3 is TGTGCCAGCAGCTTAGTGGGGACAGGGGCTACGCAGCAGTACTTC.

This rearrangement joins TRBV7-8 to TRBJ2-1; the match to TRBD2 covers 9 bases. The CDR3 loop spans 17 amino acids. After removal of 5 bases from V and 8 bases from J, the junction contained 16 bases not matched to a gene. The germline gives CDR1 SGHVS, CDR2 FQNEAQ. CDR3 in DNA: TGTGCCAGCAGCCAGGGGACTAGCCTTAGAAGTTCCGATGAGCAGTTCTTC. This gives the protein CASSQGTSLRSSDEQFF.

The genes are TRBV18 and TRBJ2-7, with 8 bases aligning to TRBD1. Germline lookup yields CDR1 KGHSH and CDR2 LQKENI. The CDR3 covers 14 residues. J gave up 4 bases and V 5 bases, and 7 bases lay outside the gene matches. CDR3 sequence reads: CASSGDRLGYEQYF. CDR3 sequence (DNA): TGTGCCAGCTCAGGGGACAGGCTAGGGTACGAGCAGTACTTC.

V usage is TRBV5-1 and J usage is TRBJ2-7; 9 nucleotides match TRBD1. Germline CDR1 and CDR2: SGHRS and YFSETQ. The junction had 11 bases not matched to a gene; V was cut back by 3 bases and J by 7 bases. The CDR3 is made up of 15 amino acids. The CDR3 DNA reads as TGCGCCAGCAGCTCGCCGGGACAGGGCAATTTTGAGCAGTACTTC. It translates to CASSSPGQGNFEQYF.

V usage is TRBV5-1 and J usage is TRBJ2-2; possibly TRBD2 for D (5 bases). This CDR3 has 15 amino acids. V lost 5 bases, J lost 2 bases, and 13 bases lay in between. Per the germline V gene, CDR1 is SGHRS and CDR2 is YFSETQ. The CDR3 protein is CASSLSGINTGELFF. In nucleotides, the CDR3 is TGCGCCAGCAGTTTGAGCGGAATAAACACCGGGGAGCTGTTTTTT.

This clone appeared a single time. The J gene is TRBJ2-3, the V gene TRBV18, with 7 bases aligning to TRBD1. The germline CDR1 and CDR2 sequences are KGHSH and LQKENI. CDR3 size: 16 residues. V trimming: 2 bases; J trimming: 1 base; junction bases outside the gene matches: 6. The CDR3 protein is CASSPGRQGGTDTQYF. Written as DNA, the CDR3 is TGTGCCAGCTCACCAGGTAGACAGGGAGGCACAGATACGCAGTATTTT.

V and J are TRBV2 and TRBJ2-1; 7 bases align to TRBD1. Germline values: CDR1 SNHLY, CDR2 FYNNEI. Germline trimming cut 7 bases from V and 8 bases from J; bases unmatched to any gene: 11. There are 14 residues in the CDR3. CDR3 residues: CASTADRNRDEQFF. CDR3 in DNA: TGTGCCAGCACCGCGGACAGGAATCGTGATGAGCAGTTCTTC.

The rearrangement links TRBV6-5 to TRBJ2-5; no reliable D call. V lost 7 bases and J lost 1, with 13 bases in between. The CDR3 loop spans 14 amino acids. The germline V gene encodes CDR1 MNHEY and CDR2 SVGAGI. DNA of the CDR3: TGTGCCAGCAAATTACTGAGCACCCAAGAGACCCAGTACTTC. It encodes CASKLLSTQETQYF.

This chain connects TRBV2 to TRBJ2-1, with D maybe TRBD2 (5 bases). The CDR3 is made up of 16 amino acids. Germline CDR1 and CDR2: SNHLY and FYNNEI. Trimming took off 3 bases at V and 3 bases at J, with 15 bases between the two ends. CDR3 residues: CASSERALSFYNEQFF. For the CDR3, the DNA is TGTGCCAGCAGTGAGCGGGCCCTTAGTTTCTACAATGAGCAGTTCTTC.

The chain employs TRBV4-3 and TRBJ2-1; weak D call: TRBD2 (5 bases). V was shortened by 0 bases and J by 6 bases, with 21 bases between the two germline ends. CDR1 LGHNA and CDR2 YSLEER come from the germline V gene. The CDR3 is 18 residues long. DNA of the CDR3: TGCGCCAGCAGCCAAGACCTAGGAGGTCTTCGGGGTGGCAATGAGCAGTTCTTC. Protein product: CASSQDLGGLRGGNEQFF.

The rearrangement joins TRBV10-3 to TRBJ2-7; TRBD2 matches at 12 bases. The CDR3 loop spans 15 amino acids. Germline CDR1 ENHRY, CDR2 SYGVKD. Trimming removed 8 bases from V and 6 bases from J; junction bases left unmatched: 11. The CDR3 loop reads CAIAKTSGSTGEQYF. The DNA for the CDR3 is TGTGCCATCGCTAAGACTAGCGGGAGTACGGGCGAGCAGTACTTC.